This T cell receptor beta chain was captured in a study of T cells in Graves' hyperthyroidism and ophthalmopathy. This clonotype was observed at least ten times. The junction does not match germline at one end; this may be a read error. The CDR3 regions of TCR beta were amplified from RNA transcripts. With the HTBI primer set, the TCR CDR3 went through a first round of RT-PCR. MiXCR, applied by TCRdb to the multiplex PCR reads, yields one record per CDR3 protein. The sample carries 610,000 or so distinct CDR3 sequences, 35% to 55% recorded once. The CDR3 length is 14 residues. Per germline, CDR1 SGHTA and CDR2 FQGNSA.

The source of this sequence is a woman under 30 with Graves' hyperthyroidism. Material for sequencing was peripheral blood or thyroid tissue (not recorded which). V usage is TRBV7-2 and J usage is TRBJ2-7; D is perhaps TRBD2 (6 bases). CDR3 sequence: CASSHAGFSYEQYF. Here the CDR3 DNA reads TGCGCCAGCAGCCACGCGGGGTTCTCCTACGAGCAGTACTTC. Filled out from reference TRBV7-2 and TRBJ2-7, the complete variable domain reads GAGVSQSPSNKVTEKGKDVELRCDPISGHTALYWYRQSLGQGLEFLIYFQGNSAPDKSGLPSDRFSAERTGGSVSTLTIQRTQQEDSAVYLCASSHAGFSYEQYFGPGTRLTVT.